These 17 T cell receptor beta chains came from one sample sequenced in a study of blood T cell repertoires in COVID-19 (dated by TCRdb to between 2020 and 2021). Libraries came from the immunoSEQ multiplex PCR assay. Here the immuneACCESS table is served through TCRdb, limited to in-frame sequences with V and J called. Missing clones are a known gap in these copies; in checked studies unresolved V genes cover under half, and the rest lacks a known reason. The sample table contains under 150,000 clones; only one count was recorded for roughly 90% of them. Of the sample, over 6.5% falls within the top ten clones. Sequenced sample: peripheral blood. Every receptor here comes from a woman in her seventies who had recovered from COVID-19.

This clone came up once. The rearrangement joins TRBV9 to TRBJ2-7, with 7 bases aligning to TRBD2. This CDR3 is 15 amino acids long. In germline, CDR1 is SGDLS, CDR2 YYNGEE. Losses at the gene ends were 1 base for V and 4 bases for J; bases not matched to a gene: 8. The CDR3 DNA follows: TGTGCCAGCAGCGTAAACCCTAGCGGAGGATACGAGCAGTACTTC. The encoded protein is CASSVNPSGGYEQYF. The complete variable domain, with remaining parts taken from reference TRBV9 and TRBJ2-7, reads DSGVTQTPKHLITATGQRVTLRCSPRSGDLSVYWYQQSLDQGLQFLIQYYNGEERAKGNILERFSAQQFPDLHSELNLSSLELGDSALYFCASSVNPSGGYEQYFGPGTRLTVT.

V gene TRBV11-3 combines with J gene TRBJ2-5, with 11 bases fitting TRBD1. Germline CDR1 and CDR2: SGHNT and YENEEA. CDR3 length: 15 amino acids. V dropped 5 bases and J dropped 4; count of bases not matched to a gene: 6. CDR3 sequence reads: CASSEGQGGRETQYF. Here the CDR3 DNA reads TGTGCCAGCAGCGAGGGACAGGGGGGGCGAGAGACCCAGTACTTC.

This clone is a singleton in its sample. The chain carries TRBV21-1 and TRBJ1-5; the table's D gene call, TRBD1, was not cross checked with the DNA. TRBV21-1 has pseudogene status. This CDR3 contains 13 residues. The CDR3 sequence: CASTTGAYQPQHF. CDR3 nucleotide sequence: TGTGCCAGCACCACAGGGGCCTACCAGCCCCAGCATTTT.

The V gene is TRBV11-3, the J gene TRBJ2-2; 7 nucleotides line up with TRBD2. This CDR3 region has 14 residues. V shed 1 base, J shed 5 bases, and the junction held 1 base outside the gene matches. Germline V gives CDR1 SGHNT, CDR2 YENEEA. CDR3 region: CASSLGSGTGELFF. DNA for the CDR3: TGTGCCAGCAGCTTAGGTAGCGGGACCGGGGAGCTGTTTTTT.

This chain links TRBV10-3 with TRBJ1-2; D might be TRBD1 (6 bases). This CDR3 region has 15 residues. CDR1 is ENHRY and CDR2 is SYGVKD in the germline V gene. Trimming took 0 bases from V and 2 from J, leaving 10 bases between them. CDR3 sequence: CAISESTTGNYGYTF. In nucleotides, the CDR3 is TGTGCCATCAGTGAGTCGACGACAGGAAACTATGGCTACACCTTC.

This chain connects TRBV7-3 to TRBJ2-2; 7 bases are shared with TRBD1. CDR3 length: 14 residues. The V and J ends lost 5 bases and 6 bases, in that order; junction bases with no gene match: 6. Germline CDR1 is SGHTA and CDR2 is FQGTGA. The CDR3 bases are TGTGCCAGCAGCCGGGACAGCCCTCCCGGGGAGCTGTTTTTT. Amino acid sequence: CASSRDSPPGELFF.

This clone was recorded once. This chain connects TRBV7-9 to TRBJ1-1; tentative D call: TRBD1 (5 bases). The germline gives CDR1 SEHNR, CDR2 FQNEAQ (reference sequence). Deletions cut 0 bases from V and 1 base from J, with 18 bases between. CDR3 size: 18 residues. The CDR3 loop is CASSLAGGAGKRNTEAFF. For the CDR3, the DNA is TGTGCCAGCAGCTTAGCGGGAGGGGCAGGCAAAAGGAACACTGAAGCTTTCTTT. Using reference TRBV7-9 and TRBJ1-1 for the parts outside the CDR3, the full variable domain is DTGVSQNPRHKITKRGQNVTFRCDPISEHNRLYWYRQTLGQGPEFLTYFQNEAQLEKSRLLSDRFSAERPKGSFSTLEIQRTEQGDSAMYLCASSLAGGAGKRNTEAFFGQGTRLTVV.

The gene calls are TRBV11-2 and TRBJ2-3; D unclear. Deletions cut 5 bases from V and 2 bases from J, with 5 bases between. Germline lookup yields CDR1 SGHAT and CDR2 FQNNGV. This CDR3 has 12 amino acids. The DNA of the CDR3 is TGTGCCAGCAGCCCCCACACAGATACGCAGTATTTT. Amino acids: CASSPHTDTQYF.

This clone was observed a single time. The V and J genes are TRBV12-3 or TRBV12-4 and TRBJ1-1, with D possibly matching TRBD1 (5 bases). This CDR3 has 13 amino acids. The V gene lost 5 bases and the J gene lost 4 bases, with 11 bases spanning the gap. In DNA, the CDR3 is TGTGCCAGCAGTCGCTGGGGGGTCACTGAAGCTTTCTTT. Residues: CASSRWGVTEAFF.

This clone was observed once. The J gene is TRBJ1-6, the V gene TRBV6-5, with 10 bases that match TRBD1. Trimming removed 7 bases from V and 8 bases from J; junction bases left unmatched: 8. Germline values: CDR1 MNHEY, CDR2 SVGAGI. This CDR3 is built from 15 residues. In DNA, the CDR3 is TGTGCCAGCACCTCCAGGGGACAGGGGTATTCACCCCTCCACTTT. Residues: CASTSRGQGYSPLHF.

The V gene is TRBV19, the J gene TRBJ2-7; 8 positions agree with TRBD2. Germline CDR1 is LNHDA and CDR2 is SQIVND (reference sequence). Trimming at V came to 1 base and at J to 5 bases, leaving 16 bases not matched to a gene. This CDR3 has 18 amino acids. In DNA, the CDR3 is TGTGCCAGTAGTATAGGAGGCCCCCGAAGCGGGAGTAGGGACGAGCAGTACTTC. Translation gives CASSIGGPRSGSRDEQYF.

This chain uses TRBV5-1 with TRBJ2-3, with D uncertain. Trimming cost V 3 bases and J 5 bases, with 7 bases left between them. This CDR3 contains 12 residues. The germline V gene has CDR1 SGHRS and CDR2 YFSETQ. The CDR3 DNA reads TGCGCCAGCAGCTGGTCCGGAGATACGCAGTATTTT. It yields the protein CASSWSGDTQYF.

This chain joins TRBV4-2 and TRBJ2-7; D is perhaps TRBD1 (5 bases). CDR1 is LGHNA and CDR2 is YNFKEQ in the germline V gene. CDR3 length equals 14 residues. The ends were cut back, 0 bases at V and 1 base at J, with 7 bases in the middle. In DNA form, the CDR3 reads TGTGCCAGCAGCCAAGATCGACAGTCCTACGAGCAGTACTTC. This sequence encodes CASSQDRQSYEQYF.

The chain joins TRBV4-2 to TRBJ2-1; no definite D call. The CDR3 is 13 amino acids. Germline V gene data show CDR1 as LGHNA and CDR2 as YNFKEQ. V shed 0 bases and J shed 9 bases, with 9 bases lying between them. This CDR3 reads CASSQELLGEQFF. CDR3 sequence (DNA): TGTGCCAGCAGCCAAGAGCTGCTAGGTGAGCAGTTCTTC.

The CDR3 protein is CASSDLGGGPPGVWTF. CDR3 in DNA: TGTGCCAGTAGTGACCTCGGGGGGGGGCCCCCTGGAGTGTGGACCTTC. The chain is built from TRBV19 and TRBJ1-2, with D perhaps TRBD1 (6 bases). Germline V gene sequence: CDR1 LNHDA, CDR2 SQIVND (reference sequence). The CDR3 totals 16 residues. Trimming took off 5 bases at V and 14 bases at J, with 30 bases between the two ends.

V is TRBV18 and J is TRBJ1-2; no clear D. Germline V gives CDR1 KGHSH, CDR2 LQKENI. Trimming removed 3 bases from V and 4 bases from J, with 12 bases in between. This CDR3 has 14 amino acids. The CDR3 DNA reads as TGTGCCAGCTCACCGACACGGGAGCTCTATGGCTACACCTTC. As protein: CASSPTRELYGYTF.

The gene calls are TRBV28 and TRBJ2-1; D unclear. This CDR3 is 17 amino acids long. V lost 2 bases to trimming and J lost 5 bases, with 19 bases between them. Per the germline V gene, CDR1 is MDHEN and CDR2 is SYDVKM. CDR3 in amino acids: CASSLRSWAPPHNEQFF. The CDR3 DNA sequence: TGTGCCAGCAGTTTAAGGTCGTGGGCGCCGCCCCACAATGAGCAGTTCTTC.